The subject of this entry is one T cell receptor (beta chain). TCRdb analysed the 5' RACE reads with MiXCR anew, one entry per CDR3 protein. Of roughly 400,000 distinct CDR3 sequences in the sample, around 20% are singletons; the top ten hold 15% to 20%. The sample is drawn from a study of T cells after yellow fever vaccination. Germline V lookup: CDR1 SGHRS, CDR2 YFSETQ. Trimming removed 4 bases at V and 6 bases at J, with 9 bases between. This CDR3 is 12 amino acids long. This rearrangement joins TRBV5-1 to TRBJ2-3, with D uncertain. The receptor comes from a man aged 18 to 30 who received the YFV17D yellow fever vaccine. The sample in question was PBMCs, obtained before the yellow fever booster vaccination. The CDR3 DNA reads TGCGCCAGCAGCGAAACGTTGGATACGCAGTATTTT. Translated, it gives CASSETLDTQYF.